Each of the 20 T cell receptor beta chains below was sequenced from the same sample in a study of vaccination effects on CD4 cells after COVID-19. The antigens these receptors bind are not known. Before sequencing, viral peptide pools were used by the ViraFEST assay to expand antigen-specific CD4+ T cells. When ten to eleven days of culture had elapsed, CD4+ T cells were isolated. Between March and December 2020, the person had a SARS-CoV-2 infection that PCR confirmed. Repertoires were generated with immunoSEQ multiplex PCR, while TCRdb's copy carries only in-frame clones and drops some. The table includes fewer than 25,000 clones, approximately 76% detected once. The sample in question was CD4+ T cells from PBMCs cultured with SARS-CoV-2 spike peptides, obtained before COVID-19 vaccination. The receptors stem from a human donor who had a prior SARS-CoV-2 infection.

The rearrangement joins TRBV3-1 (or the pseudogene TRBV3-2) to TRBJ2-1; TRBD2 matches at 7 bases. Germline-derived CDR1 and CDR2 are LGHDT and YNNKEL (reference sequence). Trimming at V came to 5 bases and at J to 9 bases, leaving 16 bases not matched to a gene. The CDR3 is 16 residues long. The CDR3 sequence is CASSDHAAGESSEQFF. DNA for the CDR3: TGTGCCAGCAGCGATCATGCGGCGGGAGAGTCGAGTGAGCAGTTCTTC.

The genes are TRBV18 and TRBJ2-3; no clear D gene. The germline CDR1 and CDR2 sequences are KGHSH and LQKENI. This CDR3 comprises 15 residues. Trimming removed 6 bases from V and 0 bases from J, with 13 bases in between. For the CDR3, the DNA is TGTGCCAGCTCCACGGCCGGCGGAAGCACAGATACGCAGTATTTT. It yields the protein CASSTAGGSTDTQYF.

This clone has a single count. The chain combines TRBV7-2 with TRBJ2-7; TRBD2 aligns across 12 bases. V was clipped by 4 bases and J by 6 bases; unmatched bases: 7. Germline V gives CDR1 SGHTA, CDR2 FQGNSA. This CDR3 has 15 residues. CDR3 coding DNA: TGTGCCAGCAGCTACCTAGCGGGAGGGCAGGTCGAGCAGTACTTC. As protein: CASSYLAGGQVEQYF. The full variable domain, in which reference TRBV7-2 and TRBJ2-7 provide the parts outside the CDR3, is GAGVSQSPSNKVTEKGKDVELRCDPISGHTALYWYRQSLGQGLEFLIYFQGNSAPDKSGLPSDRFSAERTGGSVSTLTIQRTQQEDSAVYLCASSYLAGGQVEQYFGPGTRLTVT.

This chain links TRBV19 with TRBJ1-4; D gene unclear. Per germline, CDR1 LNHDA and CDR2 SQIVND (reference sequence). CDR3 size: 16 residues. V lost 5 bases and J 4 bases, leaving 17 bases between the germline ends. CDR3 nucleotide sequence: TGTGCCAGTAGTCCCCGGGCCAGGCCAATTAATGAAAAACTGTTTTTT. As protein: CASSPRARPINEKLFF.

The V call is TRBV11-1, the J call TRBJ2-4; 9 positions match TRBD1. The CDR3 extends over 16 amino acids. V gave up 5 bases and J gave up 9 bases; unmatched junction bases: 14. The germline V gene encodes CDR1 SGHAT and CDR2 FQDESV (reference sequence). The CDR3 nucleotides read TGTGCCAGCAGCCCCCGGGGGGAACAGGGGGCTGGCATTCAGTACTTC. Protein product: CASSPRGEQGAGIQYF.

The DNA of the CDR3 is TGTGCCAGCAGCTTAGTAGCGGGGAGCACAGATACGCAGTATTTT. Encoded protein: CASSLVAGSTDTQYF. The genes are TRBV7-2 and TRBJ2-3, with 8 bases lining up with TRBD2. J lost 0 bases, V lost 1 base, and 0 bases had no gene match. CDR1 SGHTA and CDR2 FQGNSA come from the germline V gene. This CDR3 is built from 15 residues.

This chain links TRBV7-2 with TRBJ2-7; possibly TRBD2 for D (6 bases). V was pared by 7 bases and J by 2 bases, with 12 bases between. Germline V gives CDR1 SGHTA, CDR2 FQGNSA. The CDR3 has 13 amino acids. As DNA, the CDR3 is TGTGCCAGCAATAGCGGACCAACCTACGAGCAGTACTTC. Its protein product is CASNSGPTYEQYF.

This sequence joins TRBV30 and TRBJ2-7, with D possibly being TRBD2 (6 bases). The CDR3 loop spans 14 amino acids. The V gene lost 0 bases and the J gene lost 2 bases, with 11 bases spanning the gap. Germline loops: CDR1 GTSNPN, CDR2 SVGIG (reference sequence). CDR3 coding DNA: TGTGCCTGGAGTGTGGATAGCGGAGCCTACGAGCAGTACTTC. Translated: CAWSVDSGAYEQYF.

The V call is TRBV23-1, the J call TRBJ1-1, with a tentative D call TRBD1 (6 bases). TRBV23-1 is assigned to the ORF class and has an uncertain function. V was clipped by 2 bases and J by 11 bases, with 15 bases between them. The CDR3 runs 13 residues. The CDR3 sequence: CASSQGGGGEAFF. The CDR3 coding sequence is TGCGCCAGCAGTCAAGGCGGGGGCGGAGAGGCTTTCTTT.

This clone is medium-sized (0.01 to 0.1%) within its sample. The gene calls are TRBV7-8 and TRBJ1-2; TRBD1 aligns across 9 bases. CDR3 length: 14 amino acids. The germline CDR1 and CDR2 sequences are SGHVS and FQNEAQ. Trimming cost V 3 bases and J 8 bases; bases outside gene matches: 7. For the CDR3, the DNA is TGTGCCAGCAGCTTCACTCGACAGGGGGGAGGCTACACCTTC. It is translated as CASSFTRQGGGYTF.

The chain combines TRBV10-3 with TRBJ2-7; TRBD1 matches 8 bases. CDR3 length equals 14 residues. V shed 6 bases, J shed 2 bases, and the junction held 6 bases outside the gene matches. Germline V gene lookup returns CDR1 ENHRY and CDR2 SYGVKD. The CDR3 nucleotides read TGTGCCATCAGATCGACAGGGGCACCCTACGAGCAGTACTTC. Its protein product is CAIRSTGAPYEQYF.

CDR3: CASSHGTDTQYF. The CDR3 bases are TGTGCCAGCAGCCACGGTACAGATACGCAGTATTTT. The chain has TRBV3-1 (or the pseudogene TRBV3-2) and TRBJ2-3, with D unresolved. V was clipped by 3 bases and J by 3 bases, with 4 bases between them. CDR3 length: 12 residues. The germline V gene has CDR1 LGHDT and CDR2 YNNKEL (reference sequence).

The genes are TRBV5-6 and TRBJ1-5; D possibly corresponds to TRBD1 (5 bases). CDR1 is SGHDT and CDR2 is YYEEEE in the germline V gene. CDR3 length: 14 amino acids. The ends were cut back, 8 bases at V and 2 bases at J, with 14 bases in the middle. The CDR3 DNA sequence: TGTGCCAGTAGCAGCAAGGGACGCAATCAGCCCCAGCATTTT. Residues: CASSSKGRNQPQHF.

This sequence joins TRBV1 and TRBJ2-3. TRBV1 corresponds to a pseudogene. The CDR3 runs 16 residues. CDR3 in amino acids: CTSSQDSQLSRDTQYF. The CDR3 nucleotides are TGCACCAGCAGCCAAGATTCCCAGTTAAGCCGAGATACGCAGTATTTT.

The V gene is TRBV7-6, the J gene TRBJ2-2, with 9 positions matching TRBD2. Germline-derived CDR1 and CDR2 are SGHVS and FNYEAQ. V lost 5 bases and J lost 0; bases outside the gene matches: 10. The CDR3 spans 18 residues. CDR3: CASSPGGAGGSNTGELFF. The DNA for the CDR3 is TGTGCCAGCAGCCCCGGAGGAGCGGGAGGCTCGAACACCGGGGAGCTGTTTTTT.

The chain is built from TRBV4-3 and TRBJ2-1; D remains ambiguous. V shed 8 bases and J shed 0 bases, with 11 bases lying between them. The CDR3 has 14 residues. CDR1 is LGHNA, CDR2 YSLEER, per germline. The CDR3 is CASGQDYSYNEQFF. In nucleotides, the CDR3 is TGCGCCAGCGGGCAGGATTACTCCTACAATGAGCAGTTCTTC.

The chain joins TRBV6-5 to TRBJ2-2; a possible D gene is TRBD2 (6 bases). Germline CDR1 reads MNHEY; CDR2 reads SVGAGI. CDR3 size: 15 residues. The V gene lost 3 bases and the J gene lost 5 bases, with 13 bases spanning the gap. CDR3 sequence reads: CASSYVWGVTGELFF. The CDR3 DNA reads as TGTGCCAGCAGTTATGTCTGGGGGGTGACCGGGGAGCTGTTTTTT.

This chain joins TRBV5-1 and TRBJ2-6, with D perhaps TRBD1 (5 bases). CDR3 length equals 14 residues. The ends were cut back, 4 bases at V and 2 bases at J, with 7 bases in the middle. The germline V gene has CDR1 SGHRS and CDR2 YFSETQ. The CDR3 DNA sequence: TGCGCCAGCAGCCCACAGGCTGGGGCCAACGTCCTGACTTTC. This sequence encodes CASSPQAGANVLTF.

The chain couples TRBV7-8 to TRBJ2-2, with D unresolved. Germline CDR1 is SGHVS and CDR2 is FQNEAQ. The CDR3 has 15 amino acids. Trimming stripped 3 bases from V and 1 base from J, with 9 bases between. For the CDR3, the DNA is TGTGCCAGCAGCTTGGGCAGTGGGAACACCGGGGAGCTGTTTTTT. Amino acid sequence: CASSLGSGNTGELFF.

The rearrangement links TRBV28 to TRBJ2-7, with TRBD2 identical over 7 bases. Germline CDR1 MDHEN, CDR2 SYDVKM. V dropped 3 bases and J dropped 0; count of bases not matched to a gene: 2. The CDR3 is made up of 14 amino acids. The CDR3 nucleotides read TGTGCCAGCAGTTTTGGGGGGGGCTCCTACGAGCAGTACTTC. It encodes CASSFGGGSYEQYF.